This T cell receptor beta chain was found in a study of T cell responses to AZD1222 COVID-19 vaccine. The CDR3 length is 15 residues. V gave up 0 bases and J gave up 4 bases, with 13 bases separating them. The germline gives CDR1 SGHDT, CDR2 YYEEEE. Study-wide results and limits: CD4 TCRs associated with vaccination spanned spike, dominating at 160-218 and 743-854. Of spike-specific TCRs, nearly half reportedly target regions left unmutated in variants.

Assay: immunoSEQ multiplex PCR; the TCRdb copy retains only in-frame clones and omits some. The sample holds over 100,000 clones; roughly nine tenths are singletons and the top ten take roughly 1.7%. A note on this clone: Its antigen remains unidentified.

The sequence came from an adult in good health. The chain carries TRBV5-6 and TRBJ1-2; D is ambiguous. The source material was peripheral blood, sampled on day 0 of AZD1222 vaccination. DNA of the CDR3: TGTGCCAGCAGCTTGGGTCCCTCAACGCCCTATGGCTACACCTTC. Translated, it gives CASSLGPSTPYGYTF.